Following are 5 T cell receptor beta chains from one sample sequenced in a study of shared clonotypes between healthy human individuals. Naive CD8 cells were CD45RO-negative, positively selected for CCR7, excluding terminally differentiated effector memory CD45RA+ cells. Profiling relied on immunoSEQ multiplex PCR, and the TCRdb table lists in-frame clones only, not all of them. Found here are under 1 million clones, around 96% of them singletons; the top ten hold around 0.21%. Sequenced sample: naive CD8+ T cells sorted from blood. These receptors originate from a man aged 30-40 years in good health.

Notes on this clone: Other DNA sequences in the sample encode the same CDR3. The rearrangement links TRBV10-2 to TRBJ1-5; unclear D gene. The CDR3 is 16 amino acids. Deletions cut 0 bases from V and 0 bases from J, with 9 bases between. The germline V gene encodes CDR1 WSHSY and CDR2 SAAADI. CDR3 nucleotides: TGCGCCAGCAGTGAGTCGCCCGGGAATAGCAATCAGCCCCAGCATTTT. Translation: CASSESPGNSNQPQHF.

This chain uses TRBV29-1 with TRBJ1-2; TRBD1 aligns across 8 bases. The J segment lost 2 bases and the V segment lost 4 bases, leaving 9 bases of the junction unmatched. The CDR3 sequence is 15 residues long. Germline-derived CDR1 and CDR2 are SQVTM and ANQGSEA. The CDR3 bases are TGCAGCGTTGGGGCCACCGACAGGGGAAACTATGGCTACACCTTC. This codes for CSVGATDRGNYGYTF.

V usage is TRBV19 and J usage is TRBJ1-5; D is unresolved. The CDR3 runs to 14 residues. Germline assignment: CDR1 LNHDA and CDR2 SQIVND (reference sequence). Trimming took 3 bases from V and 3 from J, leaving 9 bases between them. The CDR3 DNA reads TGTGCCAGTAGTATCCGGGTCCCCAATCAGCCCCAGCATTTT. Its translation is CASSIRVPNQPQHF.

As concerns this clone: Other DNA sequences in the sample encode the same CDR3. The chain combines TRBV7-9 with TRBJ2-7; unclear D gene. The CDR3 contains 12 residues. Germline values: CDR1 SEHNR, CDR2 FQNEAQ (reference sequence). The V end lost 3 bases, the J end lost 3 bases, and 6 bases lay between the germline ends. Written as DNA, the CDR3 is TGTGCCAGCAGCTTTCGCGGCTACGAGCAGTACTTC. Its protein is CASSFRGYEQYF.

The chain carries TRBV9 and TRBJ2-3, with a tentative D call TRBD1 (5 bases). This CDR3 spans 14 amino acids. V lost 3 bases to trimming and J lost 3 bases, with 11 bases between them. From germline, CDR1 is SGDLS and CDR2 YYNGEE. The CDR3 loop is CASSASAGTDTQYF. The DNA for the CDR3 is TGTGCCAGCAGCGCCTCAGCAGGGACAGATACGCAGTATTTT.